A single sample is the source of the 2 T cell receptor beta chains below, sequenced in a study of shared clonotypes between healthy human individuals. The protocol was immunoSEQ multiplex PCR, while the TCRdb copy is restricted to in-frame clones and leaves out a portion. The data hold some 2,100,000 clones, with around 95% observed a single time. Sequenced input: naive CD4+ T cells sorted from blood. This sample's subset: CD45RA+ positively selected. The receptors originated from a young man in good health.

The J gene is TRBJ1-2, the V gene TRBV5-6; D gene uncertain. V was trimmed by 2 bases and J by 2 bases, leaving 10 bases between them. The CDR3 is 14 amino acids. CDR1 is SGHDT, CDR2 YYEEEE, per germline. The CDR3 coding sequence is TGTGCCAGCAGCTTAGGCGCGGAGAACTATGGCTACACCTTC. Translation gives CASSLGAENYGYTF.

This clone appeared a single time. The sample has other DNA sequences that encode this CDR3 too. The rearrangement joins TRBV5-1 to TRBJ1-6; a weak D match, TRBD1 (5 bases). The CDR3 sequence is 15 residues long. Germline CDR1 SGHRS, CDR2 YFSETQ. The V gene lost 0 bases and the J gene lost 6 bases, with 10 bases spanning the gap. The CDR3 protein is CASSLEGQGNSPLHF. The CDR3 bases are TGCGCCAGCAGCTTGGAGGGCCAGGGTAATTCACCCCTCCACTTT.